This TCR beta chain appears in the sequencing data of a study of cytomegalovirus exposure and HLA in healthy donors. The study, taken as a whole, reports: In most subjects, TCR beta sequences reportedly gave accurate predictions of HLA-A and HLA-B alleles.

On this clone: The antigen is undetermined.

13 Jbeta primers and 60 Vbeta primers were used for the PCR. Method: immunoSEQ multiplex PCR; TCRdb's copy keeps in-frame clones and lacks some. The sample holds roughly 80,000 clones. The CDR3 length is 13 residues. V was clipped by 1 base and J by 8 bases, with 7 bases between them. Per germline, CDR1 SGDLS and CDR2 YYNGEE. This sequence originates from a girl between 10 and 17 years old in good health and CMV-seropositive. What was sequenced was PBMCs. This sequence joins TRBV9 and TRBJ1-6; no firm D call. In DNA form, the CDR3 reads TGTGCCAGCAGCGTAATCGAGGATTCACCCCTCCACTTT. Its protein product is CASSVIEDSPLHF.